A single sample gave rise to the 17 T cell receptor beta chains below, sequenced in a study. Method: immunoSEQ multiplex PCR; TCRdb's copy keeps in-frame clones and lacks some. The data contain about 68,000 clones, just over 90% of them singletons. Sequencing was performed on PBMCs. These receptors were taken from a man aged 35-49 years with rheumatoid arthritis.

The chain employs TRBV24-1 and TRBJ2-7, with D tentatively TRBD2 (6 bases). The CDR3 is 16 residues long. Germline V gives CDR1 KGHDR, CDR2 SFDVKD. V lost 4 bases to trimming and J lost 2 bases, with 17 bases between them. The CDR3 region has the DNA TGTGCCACCAGTGAATCACCGGGACTCGCTACCTACGAGCAGTACTTC. Its protein product is CATSESPGLATYEQYF.

CDR3 nucleotides: TGTGCCAGCAGCGCCGGACAGGGGGTAAAAACTGAAGCTTTCTTT. Amino acids: CASSAGQGVKTEAFF. J is TRBJ1-1 and V is TRBV9; 10 nucleotides agree with TRBD1. Trimming removed 3 bases from V and 5 bases from J; junction bases left unmatched: 7. The length of the CDR3 is 15 residues. Germline V gives CDR1 SGDLS, CDR2 YYNGEE.

The chain carries TRBV10-1 and TRBJ2-7; 8 nucleotides align to TRBD2. This CDR3 is built from 15 residues. Germline V gene data show CDR1 as WNHNN and CDR2 as SYGVQD (reference sequence). Trimming at V came to 4 bases and at J to 4 bases, leaving 9 bases not matched to a gene. CDR3 protein: CASSVRTSRHYEQYF. CDR3 nucleotides: TGCGCCAGCAGTGTCAGGACTAGCAGACATTACGAGCAGTACTTC.

This chain links TRBV27 with TRBJ2-7; 8 nucleotides match TRBD1. Germline CDR1 and CDR2: MNHEY and SMNVEV (reference sequence). The CDR3 extends over 15 amino acids. The V and J ends lost 6 bases and 2 bases, in that order; junction bases with no gene match: 9. The CDR3 reads CASSQSPGQAYEQYF. DNA for the CDR3: TGTGCCAGCAGCCAAAGTCCGGGACAGGCCTACGAGCAGTACTTC.

J is TRBJ1-2 and V is TRBV30; tentative D call: TRBD1 (5 bases). Germline CDR1 reads GTSNPN; CDR2 reads SVGIG (reference sequence). This CDR3 region has 14 residues. The V end was cut by 0 bases, the J end by 2 bases, with 10 bases between. CDR3 in DNA: TGTGCCTGGAGTGTATCGGGGGTCAACTATGGCTACACCTTC. It codes for CAWSVSGVNYGYTF. The full variable domain, completed using reference TRBV30 and TRBJ1-2, is SQTIHQWPATLVQPVGSPLSLECTVEGTSNPNLYWYRQAAGRGLQLLFYSVGIGQISSEVPQNLSASRPQDRQFILSSKKLLLSDSGFYLCAWSVSGVNYGYTFGSGTRLTVV.

The chain carries TRBV5-4 and TRBJ1-2, with 8 bases aligning to TRBD1. Per germline, CDR1 SGHNT and CDR2 YYREEE (reference sequence). The V and J ends lost 0 bases and 5 bases, in that order; junction bases with no gene match: 6. There are 15 residues in the CDR3. The CDR3 loop is CASSLDGQGGYGYTF. The DNA of the CDR3 is TGTGCCAGCAGCTTGGATGGACAGGGAGGGTATGGCTACACCTTC.

This sequence joins TRBV7-8 and TRBJ1-2; D is unclear. Germline V gene data show CDR1 as SGHVS and CDR2 as FQNEAQ. Trimming removed 1 base at V and 2 bases at J, with 8 bases between. The CDR3 loop spans 14 amino acids. The CDR3 here is CASSLDVGNYGYTF. CDR3 DNA: TGTGCCAGCAGCTTAGATGTGGGAAACTATGGCTACACCTTC.

The rearrangement joins TRBV3-1 (or the pseudogene TRBV3-2) to TRBJ2-3; 10 bases match TRBD1. The V gene's germline CDR1 is LGHDT and CDR2 YNNKEL (reference sequence). V lost 4 bases to trimming and J lost 2 bases; unmatched junction nucleotides: 6. This CDR3 comprises 16 residues. CDR3 sequence reads: CASSLGQGLATDTQYF. The CDR3 DNA follows: TGTGCCAGCAGCCTGGGACAGGGGCTTGCCACAGATACGCAGTATTTT.

This clone was recorded once. CDR3 sequence (DNA): TGTGCCAGCAGCTTGTCCTCTAGCGGGGGGGCGGTTGGTCAGTTCTTC. Its translation: CASSLSSSGGAVGQFF. The chain couples TRBV11-2 to TRBJ2-1; 12 positions match TRBD2. This CDR3 is 16 amino acids long. From germline, CDR1 is SGHAT and CDR2 FQNNGV. Trimming at V came to 3 bases and at J to 13 bases, leaving 13 bases not matched to a gene.

This clone has just one count. The chain couples TRBV18 to TRBJ1-2, with no clear D. V was pared by 2 bases and J by 4 bases, with 11 bases between. The CDR3 consists of 14 residues. CDR1 is KGHSH, CDR2 LQKENI, per germline. The CDR3 spells CASSPRSEPYGYTF. In nucleotides, the CDR3 is TGTGCCAGCTCACCAAGGAGCGAACCCTATGGCTACACCTTC.

The chain has TRBV5-5 and TRBJ2-7; D tentatively reads TRBD1 or TRBD2 (6 bases each). V was clipped by 6 bases and J by 1 base, with 8 bases between them. The CDR3 has 12 residues. Germline V gene data show CDR1 as SGHKS and CDR2 as YYEKEE (reference sequence). Here the CDR3 reads CASKGGSYEQYF. The CDR3 nucleotides are TGTGCCAGCAAGGGGGGATCCTACGAGCAGTACTTC.

This rearrangement joins TRBV5-6 to TRBJ1-2; D unresolved. The CDR3 length is 15 residues. The V and J ends lost 1 base and 2 bases respectively, with 12 bases between them. Looked up from germline, CDR1 is SGHDT and CDR2 is YYEEEE. In DNA form, the CDR3 reads TGTGCCAGCAGCTTGAAGAACAGTAAGAACTATGGCTACACCTTC. It specifies CASSLKNSKNYGYTF.

This clone was seen only once. The rearrangement uses TRBV24-1 and TRBJ1-1; the D gene is possibly TRBD1 (6 bases). The V gene's germline CDR1 is KGHDR and CDR2 SFDVKD. This CDR3 contains 15 residues. V was clipped by 5 bases and J by 6 bases, with 18 bases between them. The DNA of the CDR3 is TGTGCCACCAGTGTCGCGGGAGGGGGTCGGTCTGAAGCTTTCTTT. Its protein is CATSVAGGGRSEAFF.

The J gene is TRBJ2-7, the V gene TRBV11-2; TRBD1 agrees at 10 bases. The CDR3 is made up of 15 amino acids. The germline V gene encodes CDR1 SGHAT and CDR2 FQNNGV. J was trimmed by 6 bases and V by 5 bases; bases with no gene match: 10. CDR3 bases: TGTGCCAGCAGCCCGCGCCCGGGACAGGGGCCCGAGCAGTACTTC. Translating gives CASSPRPGQGPEQYF.

V gene TRBV7-8 combines with J gene TRBJ2-3; 10 bases agree with TRBD2. Trimming took 5 bases from V and 6 from J; bases not matched to a gene: 11. Germline values: CDR1 SGHVS, CDR2 FQNEAQ. The CDR3 totals 16 residues. CDR3 loop: CASSIRLAGLRDTQYF. The CDR3 bases are TGTGCCAGCAGCATCCGACTAGCGGGTCTTCGGGATACGCAGTATTTT.

CDR3 region: CASSGRKGQREYEQYF. Here the CDR3 DNA reads TGTGCCAGCAGTGGCCGCAAGGGACAGAGAGAATACGAGCAGTACTTC. V gene TRBV6-1 combines with J gene TRBJ2-7, with 7 bases that match TRBD1. This CDR3 region has 16 residues. The ends lost 4 bases at V and 4 bases at J; junction bases unmatched: 13. CDR1 is MNHNS and CDR2 is SASEGT in the germline V gene.

The chain joins TRBV6-1 to TRBJ2-5; D may be TRBD2 (5 bases). The germline gives CDR1 MNHNS, CDR2 SASEGT. The CDR3 is 13 residues long. The ends were cut back, 2 bases at V and 9 bases at J, with 13 bases in the middle. The CDR3 nucleotides read TGTGCCAGCAGTGAAAGGTCGGGATCGGCCCAGTACTTC. Translating it yields CASSERSGSAQYF.